This record covers a single T cell receptor (beta chain). The record originates from a study of response to subunit inactivated influenza vaccine. Germline CDR1 and CDR2: LGHDT and YNNKEL (reference sequence). The CDR3 spans 14 residues. V was pared by 1 base and J by 2 bases, with 6 bases between. TCRdb reanalysed the RT-PCR reads using MiXCR and keeps one entry per CDR3 protein. The table includes 600,000 to 700,000 distinct CDR3 sequences, 12% to 15% detected once. This chain uses TRBV3-1 with TRBJ2-1, with D uncertain. The clonotype comes from a man aged 50 to 60 who received an inactivated influenza vaccine. The sample here was PBMCs from blood, taken less than 15 days before vaccination. CDR3 in amino acids: CASSQGNPYNEQFF. As DNA, the CDR3 is TGTGCCAGCAGCCAAGGAAACCCCTACAATGAGCAGTTCTTC.